This T cell receptor (beta chain) was captured in a study of Graves' ophthalmopathy and Graves' hyperthyroidism. Amplified TCR beta CDR3 regions were obtained using RNA transcripts as template. After a first-round RT-PCR with HTBI primers, a second-round multiplex PCR was run. A single record per CDR3 protein comes from TCRdb applying MiXCR to the multiplex PCR reads. The sample contains fewer than 600,000 distinct CDR3 sequences, around an eighth of which appear only once. This CDR3 spans 13 amino acids. With V trimmed by 10 bases and J by 1 base, 2 bases remained unmatched. Germline assignment: CDR1 KGHDR and CDR2 SFDVKD. This clonotype was observed many times. The study enrolled ophthalmopathy donors with moderate-to-severe activity, CAS ≥3, NOSPECS ≥4 and duration under 3 months.

Sequencing was done on a sample of blood. The V call is TRBV24-1, the J call TRBJ2-2; 7 bases fit TRBD2. This clonotype was sampled from a woman in her thirties with Graves' ophthalmopathy. CDR3 protein: CATRERNTGELFF. The CDR3 region has the DNA TGTGCCACGCGGGAGCGGAACACCGGGGAGCTGTTTTTT.